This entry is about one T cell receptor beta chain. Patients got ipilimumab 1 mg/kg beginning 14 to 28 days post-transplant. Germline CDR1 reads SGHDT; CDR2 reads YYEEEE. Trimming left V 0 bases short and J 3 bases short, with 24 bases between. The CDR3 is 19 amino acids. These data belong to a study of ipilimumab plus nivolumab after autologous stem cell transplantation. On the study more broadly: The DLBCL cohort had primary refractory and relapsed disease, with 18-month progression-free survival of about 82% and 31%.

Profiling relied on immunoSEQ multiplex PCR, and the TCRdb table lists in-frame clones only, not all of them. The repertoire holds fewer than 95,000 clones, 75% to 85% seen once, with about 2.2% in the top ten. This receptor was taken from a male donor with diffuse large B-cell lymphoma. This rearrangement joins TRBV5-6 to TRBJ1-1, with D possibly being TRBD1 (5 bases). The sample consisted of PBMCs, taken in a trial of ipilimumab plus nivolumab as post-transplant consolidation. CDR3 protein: CASSLDWVDTARDYTEAFF. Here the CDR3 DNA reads TGTGCCAGCAGCTTGGATTGGGTGGATACGGCCAGGGATTACACTGAAGCTTTCTTT.